Presented here are 13 T cell receptor beta chains from one specimen sequenced in a study of CD8 T cells in Susac syndrome. RNA, at about 0.45 to 1 ug, was reverse transcribed with random hexamers. TCRdb ran MiXCR on the immunoSEQ multiplex PCR reads and lists one entry per CDR3 protein. The sample holds roughly 200,000 distinct CDR3 sequences; approximately 96% are singletons and the top ten take 0.093%. Source material: CD4+ T cells from PBMCs. These receptors were collected from a human donor with multiple sclerosis.

The V and J genes are TRBV29-1 and TRBJ1-1, with D possibly being TRBD1 (5 bases). CDR1 and CDR2 (germline): SQVTM, ANQGSEA. This CDR3 region has 14 residues. Deletions cut 6 bases from V and 4 bases from J, with 18 bases between. CDR3 sequence reads: CSVRGDPTGTEAFF. For the CDR3, the DNA is TGCAGCGTGAGAGGGGACCCCACCGGCACTGAAGCTTTCTTT. The variable domain in full, with the rest retrieved from reference TRBV29-1 and TRBJ1-1, is SAVISQKPSRDICQRGTSLTIQCQVDSQVTMMFWYRQQPGQSLTLIATANQGSEATYESGFVIDKFPISRPNLTFSTLTVSNMSPEDSSIYLCSVRGDPTGTEAFFGQGTRLTVV.

The chain couples TRBV4-1 to TRBJ1-2; D unclear. The CDR3 covers 12 residues. The V end was cut by 1 base, the J end by 6 bases, with 6 bases between. The V gene's germline CDR1 is MGHRA and CDR2 YSYEKL. The CDR3, as DNA: TGCGCCAGCAGCCAAGGAAGTCATGGCTACACCTTC. It translates to CASSQGSHGYTF.

CDR3 DNA sequence: TGCGCCAGCAGCCAAGATGCTGGGGAGCAGTACTTC. It yields the protein CASSQDAGEQYF. The chain employs TRBV4-1 and TRBJ2-7; D gene ambiguous. The V gene lost 0 bases and the J gene lost 7 bases, with 7 bases spanning the gap. The CDR3 runs 12 residues. From germline, CDR1 is MGHRA and CDR2 YSYEKL.

This chain joins TRBV20-1 and TRBJ1-3; no clear D gene. Trimming took off 3 bases at V and 7 bases at J, with 13 bases between the two ends. The CDR3 consists of 13 residues. Germline V gene lookup returns CDR1 DFQATT and CDR2 SNEGSKA (reference sequence). CDR3 nucleotide sequence: TGCAGTGCTAGCCCTCAAGTGGGGAACACCATATATTTT. This gives the protein CSASPQVGNTIYF.

This clonotype has just one count. V usage is TRBV29-1 and J usage is TRBJ2-1, with 8 positions matching TRBD2. V dropped 3 bases and J dropped 4; count of bases not matched to a gene: 2. The CDR3 runs 13 residues. The germline V gene encodes CDR1 SQVTM and CDR2 ANQGSEA. CDR3 residues: CSVERGEYNEQFF. CDR3 bases: TGCAGCGTTGAGCGGGGGGAATACAATGAGCAGTTCTTC.

V gene TRBV29-1 combines with J gene TRBJ1-4; no clear D. The CDR3 covers 11 residues. V lost 1 base and J lost 5, with 2 bases in between. Germline-derived CDR1 and CDR2 are SQVTM and ANQGSEA. The CDR3 protein is CSVEGNEKLFF. The CDR3 region has the DNA TGCAGCGTTGAAGGGAATGAAAAACTGTTTTTT.

The chain carries TRBV15 and TRBJ1-2; no reliable D call. Germline V lookup: CDR1 LNHNV, CDR2 YYDKDF (reference sequence). This CDR3 contains 13 residues. V lost 6 bases to trimming and J lost 8 bases, with 16 bases between them. CDR3 sequence (DNA): TGTGCCACCAGTCTTATGCCCAGAACCGGCTACACCTTC. It codes for CATSLMPRTGYTF.

J is TRBJ1-2 and V is TRBV29-1; D is uncertain. Germline V CDR1 and CDR2: SQVTM, ANQGSEA. CDR3 length: 11 residues. V was trimmed by 4 bases and J by 7 bases, leaving 10 bases between them. In DNA form, the CDR3 reads TGCAGCGTTGGGGAAGCTGGTGGCTACACCTTC. Translating it yields CSVGEAGGYTF.

The chain couples TRBV12-3 or TRBV12-4 to TRBJ2-1, with TRBD2 identical over 8 bases. This CDR3 comprises 15 residues. V dropped 2 bases and J dropped 7; count of bases not matched to a gene: 7. Here the CDR3 DNA reads TGTGCCAGCAGTTTATCGGCGGGGGGTATGAATGAGCAGTTCTTC. The encoded protein is CASSLSAGGMNEQFF.

CDR3 coding DNA: TGTGCCAGCAGTCCCCGCGGGGCAGATGGCTACACCTTC. Protein product: CASSPRGADGYTF. The chain is built from TRBV25-1 and TRBJ1-2; D possibly corresponds to TRBD1 (5 bases). The CDR3 has 13 residues. Looked up from germline, CDR1 is MGHDK and CDR2 is SYGVNS. Trimming took 5 bases from V and 6 from J, leaving 13 bases between them.

The V call is TRBV5-1, the J call TRBJ1-6, with a possible D match to TRBD1 (5 bases). This CDR3 region has 13 residues. In germline, CDR1 is SGHRS, CDR2 YFSETQ. The V end was cut by 5 bases, the J end by 4 bases, with 7 bases between. In DNA, the CDR3 is TGCGCCAGCAGTCGGGGGTATAATTCACCCCTCCACTTT. Protein product: CASSRGYNSPLHF.

The count of this clonotype is one. The chain has TRBV20-1 and TRBJ2-5, with D possibly matching TRBD1 (6 bases). V was pared by 3 bases and J by 4 bases, with 18 bases between. The CDR3 spans 15 residues. From germline, CDR1 is DFQATT and CDR2 SNEGSKA (reference sequence). This chain's CDR3 is CSASSLTGKGETQYF. Here the CDR3 DNA reads TGCAGTGCTAGCTCCCTAACAGGGAAAGGAGAGACCCAGTACTTC.

The chain couples TRBV12-3 or TRBV12-4 to TRBJ1-1; D remains ambiguous. Trimming took off 8 bases at V and 3 bases at J, with 16 bases between the two ends. The CDR3 has 14 residues. This CDR3 reads CASCGWRPYTEAFF. The CDR3 region has the DNA TGTGCCAGCTGCGGGTGGAGGCCGTACACTGAAGCTTTCTTT.